This T cell receptor (beta chain) came from a study of T-cell memory formation after mild COVID-19. A remark on this clonotype: As yet, its antigen is unknown.

Study findings and constraints: Some responding clones appeared in pre-infection memory, suggesting cross-reactive memory joined.

The V end was cut by 3 bases, the J end by 1 base, with 6 bases between. The CDR3 loop spans 14 amino acids. UMIs and sample barcodes were carried by the TCR alpha and TCR beta cDNA libraries that 5'RACE produced using constant-segment primers. TCRdb analysed the 5' RACE reads with MiXCR anew, one entry per CDR3 protein. The table includes under 600,000 distinct CDR3 sequences, approximately 21% detected once. This receptor was obtained from an adult woman who had mild COVID-19 (a few samples of this study predate the infection). Cell type and time point are not known. The sequencing sample was made of PBMCs or a T cell subset sorted from them (not recorded which). The chain carries TRBV12-3 or TRBV12-4 and TRBJ2-2; D is undetermined. This CDR3 is CASSFVVNTGELFF. As DNA, the CDR3 is TGTGCCAGCAGTTTTGTGGTGAACACCGGGGAGCTGTTTTTT.